This T cell receptor (beta chain) was found in a study of OX40 agonist ivuxolimab in advanced cancers. Study as a whole: With a range of roughly 20 to 85, age averaged about 58 years, and 75% to 90% were male.

Libraries were prepared by immunoSEQ multiplex PCR; TCRdb keeps only in-frame clonotypes and omits some of them. The table includes some 57,000 clones, approximately 86% detected once. This CDR3 spans 14 amino acids. In germline, CDR1 is SEHNR, CDR2 FQNEAQ (reference sequence). The germline V and J ends were trimmed by 5 bases and 3 bases, with 14 bases remaining between them. Patients with a history of autoimmune disease or on systemic immunosuppression were excluded. As for this clone: This clone may be a read error of a much larger clone one base away. The conserved phenylalanine or tryptophan normally closing the CDR3 is absent here, so this likely arose from a read error.

The chain combines TRBV7-9 with TRBJ2-7, with D perhaps matching TRBD1 (5 bases). The TCR was taken from an adult with an advanced solid tumor such as melanoma, head and neck, liver or kidney cancer. Sequencing was performed on CD4+ or CD8+ T cells sorted from blood, taken in a trial of the OX40 agonist ivuxolimab. CDR3 sequence reads: CASSRTTDNYEQYL. The CDR3 nucleotides read TGTGCCAGCAGCCGTACTACGGACAACTACGAGCAGTACCTC.